The clone carrying this T cell receptor (beta chain) was recorded at least ten times. The CDR3 length is 13 residues. Germline lookup yields CDR1 MNHEY and CDR2 SMNVEV (reference sequence). Trimming stripped 6 bases from V and 4 bases from J, with 11 bases between. The record originates from a study of early T cells in non-severe SARS-CoV-2 infection. Individual cDNA molecules received unique molecular identifiers during library preparation. Each CDR3 protein is one row after TCRdb ran MiXCR on the 5' RACE reads. The sample shows over 50,000 distinct CDR3 sequences, 10% to 14% of them seen only once. The sample consisted of whole blood. The chain uses TRBV27 and TRBJ2-3; D not resolved. The TCR sequence derives from an adult who was a healthcare worker with PCR-confirmed SARS-CoV-2 infection or an uninfected control (not recorded which). This chain's CDR3 is CASRGRAPDTQYF. Here the CDR3 DNA reads TGTGCCAGCAGGGGCCGGGCCCCAGATACGCAGTATTTT.